This T cell receptor (beta chain) was documented in a study of radiation and T cells in renal cell carcinoma (TCRdb year 2020). In terms of the full investigation: Samples were obtained from a clinical trial, in which 15 Gy stereotactic body radiation therapy was delivered to primary renal cell carcinomas and nephrectomy was performed 4 weeks later. A total of 4 million to 5 million unique CDR3 nucleotide sequences, encoding around 2.7 million unique CDR3 amino acid sequences, were found across all 55 or so samples. In total, roughly 53 samples underwent TCR beta sequencing: some 25 tumors plus 27 peripheral blood samples. The study at large found these results: Tracking of blood repertoire dynamics stopped at around 4 weeks after treatment, with no follow-up past that point. Effects of radiation dose or scheduling on the TCR repertoire could not be addressed with the single-armed trial design. In blood, the top tumor clonotypes increased between baseline and 2 weeks post-radiation and then shrank by 4 weeks, which suggests that tumor-resident clones expanded only transiently. Because pretreatment tumor biopsies were not available, the baseline intratumoral presence of clonotypes could not be determined.

To note about this clone: Its antigen is unknown. No base qualities exist here, and no much larger clone lies one base off it.

In the paper's terms, the time point label means: baseline pretreatment blood. Read against the paper, the sample's treatment or condition label means: 15 Gy SBRT to primary tumor, nephrectomy 4 weeks later. To follow tumor-enriched clonotypes, serial peripheral blood was collected from radiation-treated patients at baseline and at 2 weeks and 4 weeks after SBRT. All patients had renal cell carcinoma with clear cell pathology. Genomic DNA for TCR sequencing was prepared using the QIAamp DNA Blood Mini Kit (Qiagen). Only samples passing all quality control checks were included in the analyses. Its CDR3 holds 15 amino acids, cysteine through phenylalanine. Solely the CDR3 DNA is kept, with 45 bases framed from the first base. From the germline V gene, CDR1 is LGHNT and CDR2 is FRNRAP. V is trimmed back by 5 bases and J by 8 bases, and the junction contains 10 bases that no gene match accounts for. The immunoSEQ kit was used, according to the manufacturer's recommendations, to generate TCR beta libraries from genomic DNA. To prepare libraries, a first multiplex PCR with proprietary primers was run, followed by a second PCR that added unique barcodes, and a bead cleanup was done after each round. Each sample batch included a kit-provided positive control reaction and a negative control reaction. The final libraries underwent checking on an Agilent 4200 TapeStation D1000 ScreenTape, volumetric pooling, and quantification by qPCR. Sequencing was performed on an Illumina NextSeq500 with a MidOutput 150-cycle cartridge, and 156 Read1 and 15 Index1 cycles were run with kit custom primers. The pooled library was loaded at around 1 pM, and about 20% PhiX control was spiked in. As for how the authors treated the data: Vendor-processed data were analyzed in R, and a clonotype was defined as all T cells sharing the same CDR3 nucleotide sequence. For clone abundance analyses, frequencies were normalized to the 10,000 most abundant clones per sample. Public T cell clones, which averaged fewer than five per sample, were excluded before analysis. An abundance difference of at least 32-fold between compartments was the criterion for calling clonotypes tumor-enriched or baseline blood-enriched. A beta-binomial differential abundance model was used to identify clonotypes that expanded or contracted between blood time points. Similarity between tumor and blood repertoires was quantified using the Baroni-Urbani and Buser coefficient, and groups were compared with two-tailed Wilcoxon tests in R. What TCRdb holds here is the immuneACCESS table cut down to in-frame rearrangements. Part of the clones is not present; checked against another copy, under half of the missing clones reflect an unresolved V gene, and the others are unexplained. The D gene and trimming were derived from the DNA, and the V and J assignments and clone size from that table. A total of about 150,000 clones appear in this sample, about 88% of them only once. Of the sample, around 4% falls within the top ten clones.

The sequence links TRBV12-5 to TRBJ1-4, with TRBD1 identical over 8 junction bases. Material: blood, obtained from a patient whose treatment included radiotherapy and nephrectomy. The receptor was isolated from a woman in her 70s with renal cell carcinoma. The CDR3 reads CASGPPGQVKEKLFF. Read as DNA, the sequence is TGTGCTAGTGGTCCCCCGGGACAGGTGAAGGAAAAACTGTTTTTT. Outside the CDR3, residues come from the reference TRBV12-5 and TRBJ1-4 proteins, so the full variable domain is: DARVTQTPRHKVTEMGQEVTMRCQPILGHNTVFWYRQTMMQGLELLAYFRNRAPLDDSGMPKDRFSAEMPDATLATLKIQPSEPRDSAVYFCASGPPGQVKEKLFFGSGTQLSVL.